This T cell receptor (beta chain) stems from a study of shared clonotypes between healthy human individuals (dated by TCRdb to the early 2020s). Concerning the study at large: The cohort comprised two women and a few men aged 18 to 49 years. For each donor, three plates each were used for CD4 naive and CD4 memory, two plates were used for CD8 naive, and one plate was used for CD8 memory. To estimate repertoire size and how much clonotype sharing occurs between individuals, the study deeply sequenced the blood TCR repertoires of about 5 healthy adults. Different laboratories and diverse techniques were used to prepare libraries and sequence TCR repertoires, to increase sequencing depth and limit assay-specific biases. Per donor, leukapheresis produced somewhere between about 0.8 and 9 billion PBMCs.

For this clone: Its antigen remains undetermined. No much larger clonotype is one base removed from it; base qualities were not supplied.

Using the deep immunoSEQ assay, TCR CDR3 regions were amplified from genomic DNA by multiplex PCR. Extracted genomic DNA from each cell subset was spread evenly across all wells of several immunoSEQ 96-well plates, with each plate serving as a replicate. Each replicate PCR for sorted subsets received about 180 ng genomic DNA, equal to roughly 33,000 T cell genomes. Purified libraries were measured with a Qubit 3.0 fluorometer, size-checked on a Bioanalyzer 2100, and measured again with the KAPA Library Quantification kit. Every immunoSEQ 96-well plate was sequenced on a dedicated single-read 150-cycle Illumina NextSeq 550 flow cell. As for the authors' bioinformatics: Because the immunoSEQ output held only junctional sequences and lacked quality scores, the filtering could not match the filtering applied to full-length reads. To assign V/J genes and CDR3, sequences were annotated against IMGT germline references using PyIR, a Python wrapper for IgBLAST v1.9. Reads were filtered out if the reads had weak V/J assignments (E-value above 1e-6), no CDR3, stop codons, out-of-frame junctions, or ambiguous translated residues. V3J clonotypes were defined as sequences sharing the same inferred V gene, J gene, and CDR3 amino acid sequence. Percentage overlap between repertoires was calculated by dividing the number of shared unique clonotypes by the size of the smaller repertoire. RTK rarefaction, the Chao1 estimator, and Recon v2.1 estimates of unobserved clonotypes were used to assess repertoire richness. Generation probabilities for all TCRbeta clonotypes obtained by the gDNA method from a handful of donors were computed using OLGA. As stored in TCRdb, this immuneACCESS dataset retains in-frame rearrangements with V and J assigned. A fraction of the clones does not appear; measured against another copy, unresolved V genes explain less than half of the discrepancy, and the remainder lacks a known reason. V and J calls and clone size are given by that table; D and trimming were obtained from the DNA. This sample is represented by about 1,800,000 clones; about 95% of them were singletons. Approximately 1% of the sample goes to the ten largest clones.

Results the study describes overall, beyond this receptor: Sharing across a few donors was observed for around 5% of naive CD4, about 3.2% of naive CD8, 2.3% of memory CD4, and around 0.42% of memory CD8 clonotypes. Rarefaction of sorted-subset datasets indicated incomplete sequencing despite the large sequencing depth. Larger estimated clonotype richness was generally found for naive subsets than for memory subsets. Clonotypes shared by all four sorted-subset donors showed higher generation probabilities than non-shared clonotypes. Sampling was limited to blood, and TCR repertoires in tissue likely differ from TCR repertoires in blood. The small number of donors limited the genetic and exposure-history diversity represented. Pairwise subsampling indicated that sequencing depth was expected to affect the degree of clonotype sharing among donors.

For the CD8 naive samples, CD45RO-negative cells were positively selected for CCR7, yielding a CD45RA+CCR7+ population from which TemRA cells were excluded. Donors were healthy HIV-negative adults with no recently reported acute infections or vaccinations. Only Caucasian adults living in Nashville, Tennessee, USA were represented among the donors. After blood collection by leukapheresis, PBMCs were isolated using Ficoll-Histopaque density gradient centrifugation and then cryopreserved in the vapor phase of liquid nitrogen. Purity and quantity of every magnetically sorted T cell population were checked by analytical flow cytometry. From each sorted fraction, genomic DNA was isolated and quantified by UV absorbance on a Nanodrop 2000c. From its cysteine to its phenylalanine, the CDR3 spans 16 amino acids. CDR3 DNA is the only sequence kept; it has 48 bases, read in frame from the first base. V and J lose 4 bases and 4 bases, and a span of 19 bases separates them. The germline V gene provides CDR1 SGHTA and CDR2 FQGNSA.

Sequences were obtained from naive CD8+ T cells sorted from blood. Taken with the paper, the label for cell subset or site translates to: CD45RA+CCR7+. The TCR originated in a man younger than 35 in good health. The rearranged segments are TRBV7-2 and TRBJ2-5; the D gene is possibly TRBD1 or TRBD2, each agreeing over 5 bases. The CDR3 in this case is CASSSPGEGLGETQYF. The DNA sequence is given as TGTGCCAGCAGCTCCCCGGGTGAGGGGCTTGGAGAGACCCAGTACTTC.